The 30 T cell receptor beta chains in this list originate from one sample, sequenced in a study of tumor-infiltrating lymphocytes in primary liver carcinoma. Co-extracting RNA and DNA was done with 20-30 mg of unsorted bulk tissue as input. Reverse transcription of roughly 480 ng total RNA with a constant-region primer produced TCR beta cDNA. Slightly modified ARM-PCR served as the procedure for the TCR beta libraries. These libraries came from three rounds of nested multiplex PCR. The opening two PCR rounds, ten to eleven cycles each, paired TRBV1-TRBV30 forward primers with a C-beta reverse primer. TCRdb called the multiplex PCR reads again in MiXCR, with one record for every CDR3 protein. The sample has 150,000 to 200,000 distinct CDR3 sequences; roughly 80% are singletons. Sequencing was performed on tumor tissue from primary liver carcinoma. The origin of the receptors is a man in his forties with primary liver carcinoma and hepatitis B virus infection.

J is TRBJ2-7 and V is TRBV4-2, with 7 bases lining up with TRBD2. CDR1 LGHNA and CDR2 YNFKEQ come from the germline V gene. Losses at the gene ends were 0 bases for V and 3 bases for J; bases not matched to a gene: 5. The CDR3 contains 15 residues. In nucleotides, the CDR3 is TGTGCCAGCAGCCAAGATAGTGGGAGGGACTACGAGCAGTACTTC. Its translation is CASSQDSGRDYEQYF.

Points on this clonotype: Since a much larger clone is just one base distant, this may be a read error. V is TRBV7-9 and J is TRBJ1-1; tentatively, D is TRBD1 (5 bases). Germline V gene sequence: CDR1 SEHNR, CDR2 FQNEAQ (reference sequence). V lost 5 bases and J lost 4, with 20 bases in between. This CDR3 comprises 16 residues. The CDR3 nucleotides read TGTGCCAGCAGCCAGCCGGGACTTCCATGGGGCACTGAAGCTTTCTTT. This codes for CASSQPGLPWGTEAFF.

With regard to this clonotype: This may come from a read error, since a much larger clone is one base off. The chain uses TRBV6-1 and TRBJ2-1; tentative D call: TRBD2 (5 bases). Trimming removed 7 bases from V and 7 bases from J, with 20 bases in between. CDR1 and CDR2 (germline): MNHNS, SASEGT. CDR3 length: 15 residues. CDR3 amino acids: CASNEFPGSGNEQFF. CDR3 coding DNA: TGTGCCAGCAATGAGTTCCCGGGATCCGGGAATGAGCAGTTCTTC.

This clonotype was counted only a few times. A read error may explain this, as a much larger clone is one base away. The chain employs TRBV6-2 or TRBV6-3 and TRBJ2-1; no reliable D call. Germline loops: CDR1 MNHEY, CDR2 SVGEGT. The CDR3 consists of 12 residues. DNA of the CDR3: TGTACCAGCAGCTCAGGTTTCAATGAGCAGTTCTTC. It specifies CTSSSGFNEQFF.

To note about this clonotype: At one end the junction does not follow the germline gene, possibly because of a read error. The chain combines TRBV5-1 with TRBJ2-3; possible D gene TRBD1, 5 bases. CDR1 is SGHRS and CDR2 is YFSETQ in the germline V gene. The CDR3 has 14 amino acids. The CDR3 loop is CASSLEGFLDMQYF. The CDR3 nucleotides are TGCGCCAGCAGCTTGGAGGGGTTCCTAGATATGCAGTATTTT.

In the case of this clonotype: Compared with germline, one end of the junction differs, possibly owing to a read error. CDR3 in DNA: TGTCCCAGCAATGAGGGGACAGGGTCCGGCATTCAGTACTTC. Residues: CPSNEGTGSGIQYF. The V and J genes are TRBV6-1 and TRBJ2-4; 9 bases line up with TRBD1. CDR3 length equals 14 residues. Germline V gives CDR1 MNHNS, CDR2 SASEGT.

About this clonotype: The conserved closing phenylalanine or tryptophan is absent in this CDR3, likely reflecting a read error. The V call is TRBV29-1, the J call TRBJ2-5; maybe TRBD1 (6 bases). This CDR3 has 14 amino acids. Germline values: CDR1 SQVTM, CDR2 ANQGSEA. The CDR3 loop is CSVEGSDRTETQYL. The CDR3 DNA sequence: TGCAGCGTAGAAGGATCCGACAGGACCGAGACCCAGTACTTA.

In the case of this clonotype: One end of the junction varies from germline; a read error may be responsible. The CDR3 region is CASTTSGSPQIYEQFF. CDR3 in DNA: TGTGCAAGCACAACTAGCGGGAGCCCACAGATCTATGAGCAATTCTTC. The J gene is TRBJ2-1, the V gene TRBV11-2, with TRBD2 matching over 11 bases. CDR3 length: 16 amino acids. Germline loops: CDR1 SGHAT, CDR2 FQNNGV. Filled out from reference TRBV11-2 and TRBJ2-1, the complete variable domain reads EAGVAQSPRYKIIEKRQSVAFWCNPISGHATLYWYQQILGQGPKLLIQFQNNGVVDDSQLPKDRFSAERLKGVDSTLKIQPAKLEDSAVYLCASTTSGSPQIYEQFFGPGTRLTVL.

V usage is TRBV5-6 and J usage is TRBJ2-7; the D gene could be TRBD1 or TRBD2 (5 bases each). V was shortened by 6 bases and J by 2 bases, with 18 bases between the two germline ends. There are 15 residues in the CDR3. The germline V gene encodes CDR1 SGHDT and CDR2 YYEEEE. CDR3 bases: TGTGCCAGCATCTTCTGGCAGGGAGTCACCTACGAGCAGTACTTC. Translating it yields CASIFWQGVTYEQYF. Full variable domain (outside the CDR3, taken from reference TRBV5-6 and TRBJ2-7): DAGVTQSPTHLIKTRGQQVTLRCSPKSGHDTVSWYQQALGQGPQFIFQYYEEEERQRGNFPDRFSGHQFPNYSSELNVNALLLGDSALYLCASIFWQGVTYEQYFGPGTRLTVT.

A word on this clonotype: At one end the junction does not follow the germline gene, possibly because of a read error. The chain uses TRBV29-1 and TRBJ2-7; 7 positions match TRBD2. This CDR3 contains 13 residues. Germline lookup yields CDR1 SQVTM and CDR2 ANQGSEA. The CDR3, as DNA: TGCTGCGTTGAGTCGCGGGGGAACGGCGAGCAGTACTTC. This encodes CCVESRGNGEQYF.

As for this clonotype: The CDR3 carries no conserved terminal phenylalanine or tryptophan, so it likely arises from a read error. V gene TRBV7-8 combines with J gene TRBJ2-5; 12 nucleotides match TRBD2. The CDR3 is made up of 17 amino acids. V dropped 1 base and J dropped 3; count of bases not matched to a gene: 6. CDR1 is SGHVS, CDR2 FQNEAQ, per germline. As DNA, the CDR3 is TGTGCCAGCAGCTTAGTCAGCCTAGCGGGAGGGGAAGAGACCCAGTACCTC. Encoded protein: CASSLVSLAGGEETQYL.

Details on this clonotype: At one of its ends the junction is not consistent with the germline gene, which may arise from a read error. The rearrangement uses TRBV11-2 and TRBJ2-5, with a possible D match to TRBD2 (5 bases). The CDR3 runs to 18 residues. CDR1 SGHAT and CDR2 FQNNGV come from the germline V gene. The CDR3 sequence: CAISPSSIHGTGRETQYF. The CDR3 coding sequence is TGTGCCATCAGCCCTAGCTCAATACACGGTACTGGGCGGGAGACCCAGTACTTC.

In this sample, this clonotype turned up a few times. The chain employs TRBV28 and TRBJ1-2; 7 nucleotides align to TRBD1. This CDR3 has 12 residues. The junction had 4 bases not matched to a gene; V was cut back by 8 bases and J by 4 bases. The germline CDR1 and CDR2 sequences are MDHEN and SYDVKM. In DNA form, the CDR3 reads TGTGCCAGCTTTGGACAGGCCTATGGCTACACCTTC. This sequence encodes CASFGQAYGYTF.

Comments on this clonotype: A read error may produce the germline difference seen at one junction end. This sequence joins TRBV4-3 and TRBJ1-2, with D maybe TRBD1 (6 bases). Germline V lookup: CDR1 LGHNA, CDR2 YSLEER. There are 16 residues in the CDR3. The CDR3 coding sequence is TGCACCAGCAGTCGGGCAGGGGCAGGGAGGAACTATGGCTACACCTTC. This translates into CTSSRAGAGRNYGYTF.

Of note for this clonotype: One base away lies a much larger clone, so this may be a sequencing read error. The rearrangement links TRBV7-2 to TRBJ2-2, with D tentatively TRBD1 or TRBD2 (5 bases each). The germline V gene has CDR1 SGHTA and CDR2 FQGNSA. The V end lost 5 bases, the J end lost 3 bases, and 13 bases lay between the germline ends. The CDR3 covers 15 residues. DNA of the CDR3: TGTGCCAGCAGCGGGACGGGTTCGTACACCGGGGAGCTGTTTTTT. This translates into CASSGTGSYTGELFF.

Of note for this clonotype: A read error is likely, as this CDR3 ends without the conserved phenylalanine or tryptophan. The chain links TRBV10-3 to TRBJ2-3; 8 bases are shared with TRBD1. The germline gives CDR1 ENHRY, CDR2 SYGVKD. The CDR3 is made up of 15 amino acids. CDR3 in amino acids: CATSAGRGRTDTQYC. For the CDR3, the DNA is TGTGCCACCAGTGCTGGCAGGGGGCGCACAGATACGCAGTATTGT.

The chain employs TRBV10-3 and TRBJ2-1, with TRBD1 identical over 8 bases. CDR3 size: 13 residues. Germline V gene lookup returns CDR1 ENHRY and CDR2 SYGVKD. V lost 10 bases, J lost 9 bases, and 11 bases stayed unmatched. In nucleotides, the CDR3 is TGTGCCACCCAGGACAGGGTGCGGGCTGAGCAGTTCTTC. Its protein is CATQDRVRAEQFF.

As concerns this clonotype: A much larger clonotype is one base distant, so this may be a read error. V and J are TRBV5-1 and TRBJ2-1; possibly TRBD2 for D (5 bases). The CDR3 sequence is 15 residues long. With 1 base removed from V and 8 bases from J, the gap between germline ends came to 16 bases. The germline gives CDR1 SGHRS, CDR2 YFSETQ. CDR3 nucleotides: TGCGCCAGCAGCTTGTCCCGGGAAACGGGCCATGAGCAGTTCTTC. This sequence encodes CASSLSRETGHEQFF.

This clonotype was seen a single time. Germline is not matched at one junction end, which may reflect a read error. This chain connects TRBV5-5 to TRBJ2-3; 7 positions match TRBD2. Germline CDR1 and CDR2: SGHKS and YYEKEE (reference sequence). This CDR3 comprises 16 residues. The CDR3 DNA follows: TGTGCAAGCAGCATCCCCACTAGCGACAGCACAGATACGCAGTATTTT. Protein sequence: CASSIPTSDSTDTQYF. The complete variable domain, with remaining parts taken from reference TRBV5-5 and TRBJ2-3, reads DAGVTQSPTHLIKTRGQQVTLRCSPISGHKSVSWYQQVLGQGPQFIFQYYEKEERGRGNFPDRFSARQFPNYSSELNVNALLLGDSALYLCASSIPTSDSTDTQYFGPGTRLTVL.

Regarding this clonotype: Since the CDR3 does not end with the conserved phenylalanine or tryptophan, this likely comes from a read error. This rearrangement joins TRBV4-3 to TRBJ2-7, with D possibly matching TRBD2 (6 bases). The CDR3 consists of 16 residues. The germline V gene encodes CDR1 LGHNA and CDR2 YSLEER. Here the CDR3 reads CASSLHLGSSDYGQYS. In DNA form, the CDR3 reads TGCGCCAGCAGCCTCCACCTTGGGAGTTCGGACTACGGGCAGTACTCC.

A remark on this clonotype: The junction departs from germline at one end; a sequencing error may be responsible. The CDR3 is CASSQLTTAGKLIF. CDR3 coding DNA: TGCGCCAGCAGCCAACTAACTACGGCCGGGAAGCTGATTTTT. The J gene is TRBJ2-2, the V gene TRBV4-3, with D possibly matching TRBD2 (5 bases). The CDR3 runs 14 residues. Germline V gives CDR1 LGHNA, CDR2 YSLEER.

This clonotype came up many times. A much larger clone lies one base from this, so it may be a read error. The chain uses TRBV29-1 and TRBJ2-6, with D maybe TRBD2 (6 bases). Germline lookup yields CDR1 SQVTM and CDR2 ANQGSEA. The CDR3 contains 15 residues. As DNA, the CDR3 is TGCAGCGTTGAACTGGGGGGATCTGGGGTCAACGTCCTGACTTTC. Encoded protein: CSVELGGSGVNVLTF. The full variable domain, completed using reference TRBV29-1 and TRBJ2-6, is SAVISQKPSRDICQRGTSLTIQCQVDSQVTMMFWYRQQPGQSLTLIATANQGSEATYESGFVIDKFPISRPNLTFSTLTVSNMSPEDSSIYLCSVELGGSGVNVLTFGAGSRLTVL.

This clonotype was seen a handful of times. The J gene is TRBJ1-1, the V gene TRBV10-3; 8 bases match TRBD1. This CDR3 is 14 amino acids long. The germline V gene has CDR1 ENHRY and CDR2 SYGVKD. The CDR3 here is CVISGQGLNTEAFF. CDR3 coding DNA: TGTGTCATTAGCGGACAGGGTCTGAACACTGAAGCTTTCTTT.

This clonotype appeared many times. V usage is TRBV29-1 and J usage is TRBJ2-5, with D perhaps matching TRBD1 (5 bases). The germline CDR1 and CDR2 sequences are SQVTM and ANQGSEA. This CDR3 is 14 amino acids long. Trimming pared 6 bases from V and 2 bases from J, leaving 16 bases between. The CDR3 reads CSVADPDTQETQYF. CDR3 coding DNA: TGCAGCGTGGCGGACCCGGACACACAAGAGACCCAGTACTTC.

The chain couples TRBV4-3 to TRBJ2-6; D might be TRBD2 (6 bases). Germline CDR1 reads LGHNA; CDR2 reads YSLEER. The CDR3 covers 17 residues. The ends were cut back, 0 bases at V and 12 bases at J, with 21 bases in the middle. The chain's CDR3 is CASSQDESGRGAGVLTF. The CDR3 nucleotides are TGCGCCAGCAGCCAAGATGAGTCAGGGCGCGGGGCCGGCGTCCTGACTTTC.

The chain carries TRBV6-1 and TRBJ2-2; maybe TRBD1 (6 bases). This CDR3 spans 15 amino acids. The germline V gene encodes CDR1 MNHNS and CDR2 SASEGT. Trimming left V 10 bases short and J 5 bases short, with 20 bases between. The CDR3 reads CATGWDTKKTGELFF. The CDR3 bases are TGTGCCACAGGGTGGGACACTAAAAAGACCGGGGAGCTGTTTTTT.

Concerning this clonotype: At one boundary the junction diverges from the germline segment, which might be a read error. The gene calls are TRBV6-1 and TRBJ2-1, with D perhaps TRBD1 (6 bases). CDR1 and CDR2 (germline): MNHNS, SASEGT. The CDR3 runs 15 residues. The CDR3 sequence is CAISGERGFSNEQFF. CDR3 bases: TGTGCCATCAGTGGGGAAAGGGGGTTTAGCAATGAGCAGTTCTTC.

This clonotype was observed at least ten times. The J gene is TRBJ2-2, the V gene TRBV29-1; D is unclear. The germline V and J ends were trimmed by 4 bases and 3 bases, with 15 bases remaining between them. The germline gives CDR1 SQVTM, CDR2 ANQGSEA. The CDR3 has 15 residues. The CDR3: CSVVVGIVDTGELFF. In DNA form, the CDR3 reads TGCAGCGTTGTAGTGGGAATCGTGGACACCGGGGAGCTGTTTTTT.

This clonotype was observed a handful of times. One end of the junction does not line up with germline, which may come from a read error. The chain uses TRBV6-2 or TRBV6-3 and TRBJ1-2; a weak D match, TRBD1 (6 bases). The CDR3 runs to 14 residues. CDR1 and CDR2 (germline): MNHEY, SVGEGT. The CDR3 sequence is CASRNPAQGYGYTF. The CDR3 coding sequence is TGTGCCAGCAGAAACCCGGCGCAGGGGTATGGTTACACCTTC.

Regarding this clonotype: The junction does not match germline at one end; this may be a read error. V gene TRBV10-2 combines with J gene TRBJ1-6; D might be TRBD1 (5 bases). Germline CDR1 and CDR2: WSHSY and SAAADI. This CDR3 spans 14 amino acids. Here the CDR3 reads CASSESRVNSALHF. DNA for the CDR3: TGCGCCAGCAGTGAGTCCAGGGTTAATTCAGCCCTCCACTTT.